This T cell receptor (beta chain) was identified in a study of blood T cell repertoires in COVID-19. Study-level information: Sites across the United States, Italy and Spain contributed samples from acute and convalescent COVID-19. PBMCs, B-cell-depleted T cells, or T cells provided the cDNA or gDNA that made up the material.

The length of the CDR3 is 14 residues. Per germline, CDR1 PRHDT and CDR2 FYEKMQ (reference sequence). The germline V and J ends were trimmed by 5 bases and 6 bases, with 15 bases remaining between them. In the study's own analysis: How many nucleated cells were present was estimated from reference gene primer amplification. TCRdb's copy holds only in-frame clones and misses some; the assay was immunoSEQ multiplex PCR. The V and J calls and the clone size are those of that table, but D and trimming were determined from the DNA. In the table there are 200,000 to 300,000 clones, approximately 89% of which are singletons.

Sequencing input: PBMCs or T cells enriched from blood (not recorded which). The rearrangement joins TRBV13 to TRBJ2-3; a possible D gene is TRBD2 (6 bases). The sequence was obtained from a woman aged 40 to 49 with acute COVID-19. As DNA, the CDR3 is TGTGCCAGCAGCCCCCGCCCCCTAGCGGATACGCAGTATTTT. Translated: CASSPRPLADTQYF.